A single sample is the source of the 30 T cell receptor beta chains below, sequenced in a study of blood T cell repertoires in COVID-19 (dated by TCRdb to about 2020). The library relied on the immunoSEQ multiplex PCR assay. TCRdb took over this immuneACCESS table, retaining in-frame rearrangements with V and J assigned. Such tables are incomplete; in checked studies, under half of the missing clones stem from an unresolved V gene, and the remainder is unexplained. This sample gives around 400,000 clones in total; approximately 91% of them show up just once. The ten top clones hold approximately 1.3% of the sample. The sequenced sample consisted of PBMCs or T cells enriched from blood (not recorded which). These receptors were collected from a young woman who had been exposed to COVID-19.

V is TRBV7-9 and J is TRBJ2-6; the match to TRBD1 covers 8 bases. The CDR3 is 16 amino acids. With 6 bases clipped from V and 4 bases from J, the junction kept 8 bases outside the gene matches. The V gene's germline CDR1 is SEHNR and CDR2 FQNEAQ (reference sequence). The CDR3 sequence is CASRSDREKGANVLTF. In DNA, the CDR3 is TGTGCCAGCAGGTCGGACAGGGAGAAGGGGGCCAACGTCCTGACTTTC.

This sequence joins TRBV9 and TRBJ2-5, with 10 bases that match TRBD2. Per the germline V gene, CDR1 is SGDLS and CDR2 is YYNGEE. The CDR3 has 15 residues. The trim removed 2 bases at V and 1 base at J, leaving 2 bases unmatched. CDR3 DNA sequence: TGTGCCAGCAGCGTTAGCGGGGGGCTCCAAGAGACCCAGTACTTC. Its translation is CASSVSGGLQETQYF.

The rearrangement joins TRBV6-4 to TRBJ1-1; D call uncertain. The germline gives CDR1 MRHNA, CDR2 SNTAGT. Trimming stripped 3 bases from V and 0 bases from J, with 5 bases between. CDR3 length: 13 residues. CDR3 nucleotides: TGTGCCAGCAGTGAACACCTGAACACTGAAGCTTTCTTT. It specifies CASSEHLNTEAFF.

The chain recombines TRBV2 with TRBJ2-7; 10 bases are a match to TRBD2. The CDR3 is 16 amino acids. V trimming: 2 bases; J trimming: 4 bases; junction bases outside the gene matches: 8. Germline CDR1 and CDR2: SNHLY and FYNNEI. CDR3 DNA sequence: TGTGCCAGCAGTGAACGGGCTAGCGGGGGCCTTTACGAGCAGTACTTC. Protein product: CASSERASGGLYEQYF. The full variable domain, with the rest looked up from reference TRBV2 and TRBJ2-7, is EPEVTQTPSHQVTQMGQEVILRCVPISNHLYFYWYRQILGQKVEFLVSFYNNEISEKSEIFDDQFSVERPDGSNFTLKIRSTKLEDSAMYFCASSERASGGLYEQYFGPGTRLTVT.

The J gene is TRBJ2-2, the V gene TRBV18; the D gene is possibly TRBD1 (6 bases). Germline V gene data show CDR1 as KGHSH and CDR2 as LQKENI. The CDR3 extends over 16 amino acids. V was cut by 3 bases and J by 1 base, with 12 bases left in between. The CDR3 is CASSPAGARNTGELFF. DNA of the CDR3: TGTGCCAGCTCACCCGCAGGGGCCCGGAACACCGGGGAGCTGTTTTTT.

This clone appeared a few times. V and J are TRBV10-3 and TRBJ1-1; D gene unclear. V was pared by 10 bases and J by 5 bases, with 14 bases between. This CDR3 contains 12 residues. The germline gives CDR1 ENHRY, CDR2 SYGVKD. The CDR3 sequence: CATSGETTEAFF. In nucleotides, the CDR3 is TGTGCCACCTCGGGTGAGACGACTGAAGCTTTCTTT.

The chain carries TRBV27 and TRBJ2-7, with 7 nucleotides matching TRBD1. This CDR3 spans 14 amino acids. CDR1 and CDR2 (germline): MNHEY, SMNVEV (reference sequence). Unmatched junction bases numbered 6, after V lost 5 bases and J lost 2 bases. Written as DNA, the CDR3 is TGTGCCAGCAGTGGGACAGCTACCCCCTACGAGCAGTACTTC. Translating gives CASSGTATPYEQYF.

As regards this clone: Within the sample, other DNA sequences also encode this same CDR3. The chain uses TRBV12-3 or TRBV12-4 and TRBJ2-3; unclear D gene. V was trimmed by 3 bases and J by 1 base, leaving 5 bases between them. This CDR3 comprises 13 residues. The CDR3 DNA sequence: TGTGCCAGCAGTTTTACGGGCACAGATACGCAGTATTTT. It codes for CASSFTGTDTQYF.

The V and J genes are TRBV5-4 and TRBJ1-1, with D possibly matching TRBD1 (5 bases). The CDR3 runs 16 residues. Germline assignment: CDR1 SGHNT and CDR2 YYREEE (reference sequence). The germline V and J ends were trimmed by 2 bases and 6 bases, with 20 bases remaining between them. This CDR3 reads CASSFPTPGREAEAFF. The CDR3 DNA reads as TGTGCCAGCAGCTTCCCCACCCCGGGCAGGGAAGCTGAAGCTTTCTTT.

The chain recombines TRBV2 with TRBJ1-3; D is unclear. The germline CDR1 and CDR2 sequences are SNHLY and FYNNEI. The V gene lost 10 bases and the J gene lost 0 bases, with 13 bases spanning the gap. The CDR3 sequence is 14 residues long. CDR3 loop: CATRPGSSGNTIYF. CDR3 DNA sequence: TGTGCCACCAGACCCGGGAGCTCTGGAAACACCATATATTTT.

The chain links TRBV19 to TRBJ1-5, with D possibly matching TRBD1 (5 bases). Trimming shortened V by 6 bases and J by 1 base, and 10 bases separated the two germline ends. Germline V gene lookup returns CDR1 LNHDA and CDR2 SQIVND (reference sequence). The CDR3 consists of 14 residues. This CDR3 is CASRKGRSNQPQHF. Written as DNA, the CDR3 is TGTGCCAGTAGAAAGGGGAGGAGCAATCAGCCCCAGCATTTT.

CDR3 DNA sequence: TGTGCCACCAGCATAGCGGGGCGGGCATACGAGCAGTACTTC. Translating gives CATSIAGRAYEQYF. V gene TRBV15 combines with J gene TRBJ2-7, with 8 bases that match TRBD2. This CDR3 has 14 amino acids. Germline CDR1 LNHNV, CDR2 YYDKDF (reference sequence). Trimming removed 4 bases from V and 4 bases from J; junction bases left unmatched: 6.

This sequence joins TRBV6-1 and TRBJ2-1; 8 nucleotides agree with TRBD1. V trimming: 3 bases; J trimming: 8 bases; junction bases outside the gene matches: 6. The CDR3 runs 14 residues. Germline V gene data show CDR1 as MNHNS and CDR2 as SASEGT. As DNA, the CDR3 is TGTGCCAGCAGTGACGGACAGGGCGGCGATGAGCAGTTCTTC. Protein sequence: CASSDGQGGDEQFF.

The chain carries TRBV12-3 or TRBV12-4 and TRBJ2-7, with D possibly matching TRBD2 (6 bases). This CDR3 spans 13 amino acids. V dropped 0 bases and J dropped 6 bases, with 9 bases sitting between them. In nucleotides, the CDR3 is TGTGCCAGCAGTTTAGCGGAGGGTTTCGAGCAGTACTTC. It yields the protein CASSLAEGFEQYF.

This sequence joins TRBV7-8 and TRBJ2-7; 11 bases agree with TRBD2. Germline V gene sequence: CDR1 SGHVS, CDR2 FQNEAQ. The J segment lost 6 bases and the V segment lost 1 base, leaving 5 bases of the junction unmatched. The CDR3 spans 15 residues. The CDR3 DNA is TGTGCCAGCAGCTTAGAACTAGCGGGAGCATCCGAGCAGTACTTC. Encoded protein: CASSLELAGASEQYF.

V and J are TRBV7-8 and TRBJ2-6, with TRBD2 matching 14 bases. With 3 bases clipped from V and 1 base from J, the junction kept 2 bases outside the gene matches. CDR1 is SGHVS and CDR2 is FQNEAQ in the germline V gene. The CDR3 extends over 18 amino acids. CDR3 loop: CASSFGLAGGSGANVLTF. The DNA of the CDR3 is TGTGCCAGCAGCTTCGGACTAGCGGGAGGATCTGGGGCCAACGTCCTGACTTTC.

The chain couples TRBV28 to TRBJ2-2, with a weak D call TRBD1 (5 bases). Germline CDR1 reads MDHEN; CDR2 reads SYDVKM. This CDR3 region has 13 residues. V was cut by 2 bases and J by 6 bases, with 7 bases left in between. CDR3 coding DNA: TGTGCCAGCAGTTTAATGGGGCCCGGGGAGCTGTTTTTT. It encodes CASSLMGPGELFF. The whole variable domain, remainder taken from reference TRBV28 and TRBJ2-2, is DVKVTQSSRYLVKRTGEKVFLECVQDMDHENMFWYRQDPGLGLRLIYFSYDVKMKEKGDIPEGYSVSREKKERFSLILESASTNQTSMYLCASSLMGPGELFFGEGSRLTVL.

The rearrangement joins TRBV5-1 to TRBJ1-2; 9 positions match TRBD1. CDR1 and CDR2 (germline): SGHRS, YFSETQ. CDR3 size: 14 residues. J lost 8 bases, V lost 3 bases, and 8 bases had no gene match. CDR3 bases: TGCGCCAGCAGCTCCTTGGACAGGGGAGGAGGCTACACCTTC. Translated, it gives CASSSLDRGGGYTF.

The chain's CDR3 is CASSTGLGYTF. The DNA for the CDR3 is TGTGCCAGCAGTACAGGGTTGGGCTACACCTTC. The V gene is TRBV6-5, the J gene TRBJ1-2; maybe TRBD1 (6 bases). Trimming took off 5 bases at V and 8 bases at J, with 9 bases between the two ends. CDR3 length equals 11 residues. Germline CDR1 MNHEY, CDR2 SVGAGI.

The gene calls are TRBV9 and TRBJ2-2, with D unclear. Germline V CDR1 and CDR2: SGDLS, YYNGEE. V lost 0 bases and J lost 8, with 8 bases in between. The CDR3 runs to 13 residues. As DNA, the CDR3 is TGTGCCAGCAGCGTAGTAATAGAAGGGGAGCTGTTTTTT. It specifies CASSVVIEGELFF. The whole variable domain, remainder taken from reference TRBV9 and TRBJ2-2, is DSGVTQTPKHLITATGQRVTLRCSPRSGDLSVYWYQQSLDQGLQFLIQYYNGEERAKGNILERFSAQQFPDLHSELNLSSLELGDSALYFCASSVVIEGELFFGEGSRLTVL.

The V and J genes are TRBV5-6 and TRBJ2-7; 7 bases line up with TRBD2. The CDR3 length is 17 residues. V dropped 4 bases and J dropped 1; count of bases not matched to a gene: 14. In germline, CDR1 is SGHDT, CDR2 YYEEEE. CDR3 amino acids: CASSGYLGRAISYEQYF. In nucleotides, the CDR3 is TGTGCCAGCAGCGGATACTTGGGGAGGGCAATTTCCTACGAGCAGTACTTC.

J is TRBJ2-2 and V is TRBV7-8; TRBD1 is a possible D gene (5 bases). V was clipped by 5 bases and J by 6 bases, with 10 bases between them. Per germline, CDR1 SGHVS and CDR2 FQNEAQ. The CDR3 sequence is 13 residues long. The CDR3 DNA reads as TGTGCCAGCAGCCGCTTAGGGGCCGGGGAGCTGTTTTTT. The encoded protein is CASSRLGAGELFF.

The CDR3 DNA sequence: TGTGCCAGCAATGTGGCAGGGGGCGGGTACACTGAAGCTTTCTTT. This encodes CASNVAGGGYTEAFF. The genes are TRBV6-5 and TRBJ1-1; 8 bases line up with TRBD1. CDR1 MNHEY and CDR2 SVGAGI come from the germline V gene. V shed 7 bases, J shed 3 bases, and the junction held 10 bases outside the gene matches. The CDR3 spans 15 residues.

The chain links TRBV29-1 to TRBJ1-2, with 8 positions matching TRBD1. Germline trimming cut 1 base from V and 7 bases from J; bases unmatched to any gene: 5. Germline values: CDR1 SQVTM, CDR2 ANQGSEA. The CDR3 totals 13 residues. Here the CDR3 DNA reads TGCAGCGTTGAAGGACTGACAGGGGCTGGCTACACCTTC. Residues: CSVEGLTGAGYTF.

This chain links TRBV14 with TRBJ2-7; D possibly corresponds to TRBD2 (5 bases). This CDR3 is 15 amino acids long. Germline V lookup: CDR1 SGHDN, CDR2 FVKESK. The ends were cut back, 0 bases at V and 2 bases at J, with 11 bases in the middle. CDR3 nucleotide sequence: TGTGCCAGCAGCCAAGATCCTAGCAGCCCCTACGAGCAGTACTTC. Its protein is CASSQDPSSPYEQYF.

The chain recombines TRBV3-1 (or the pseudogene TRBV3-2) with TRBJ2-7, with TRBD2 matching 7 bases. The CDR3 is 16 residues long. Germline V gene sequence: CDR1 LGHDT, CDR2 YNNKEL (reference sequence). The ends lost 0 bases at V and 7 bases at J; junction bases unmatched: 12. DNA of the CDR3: TGTGCCAGCAGCCAAGAGTTCGGACGGGGGGTAGGAGAGCAGTACTTC. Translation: CASSQEFGRGVGEQYF.

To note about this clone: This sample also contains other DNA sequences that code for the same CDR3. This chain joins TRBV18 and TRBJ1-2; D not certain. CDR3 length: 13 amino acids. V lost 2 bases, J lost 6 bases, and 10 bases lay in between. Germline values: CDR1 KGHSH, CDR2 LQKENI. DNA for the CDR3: TGTGCCAGCTCACCAAGGACGGGAGATGGCTACACCTTC. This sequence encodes CASSPRTGDGYTF.

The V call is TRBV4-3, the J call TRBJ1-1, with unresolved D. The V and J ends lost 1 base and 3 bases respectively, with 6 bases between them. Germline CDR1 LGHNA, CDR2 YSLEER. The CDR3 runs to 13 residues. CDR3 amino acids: CASSQGEYTEAFF. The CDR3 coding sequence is TGCGCCAGCAGCCAAGGGGAGTACACTGAAGCTTTCTTT.

CDR3 region: CAWRPGTANTEAFF. CDR3 bases: TGTGCCTGGAGACCCGGGACAGCGAACACTGAAGCTTTCTTT. The chain couples TRBV30 to TRBJ1-1, with 7 bases fitting TRBD1. CDR3 length: 14 residues. Germline V gene sequence: CDR1 GTSNPN, CDR2 SVGIG (reference sequence). V dropped 3 bases and J dropped 1; count of bases not matched to a gene: 5.

The CDR3 reads CASSQTPQGLGEKLFF. DNA of the CDR3: TGTGCCAGCAGCCAAACCCCCCAGGGGCTTGGTGAAAAACTGTTTTTT. The chain combines TRBV3-1 (or the pseudogene TRBV3-2) with TRBJ1-4; tentative D call: TRBD1 (6 bases). The CDR3 contains 16 residues. In germline, CDR1 is LGHDT, CDR2 YNNKEL (reference sequence). With 2 bases removed from V and 7 bases from J, the gap between germline ends came to 17 bases.